What follows are 26 T cell receptor beta chains derived from one specimen sequenced in a study of T cell responses to AZD1222 COVID-19 vaccine. Using immunoSEQ multiplex PCR, the repertoire was profiled, and TCRdb retains in-frame clones only, with some absent. There are about 100,000 clones in the sample; roughly nine tenths occur only once, and about 2.9% lies in the top ten. The material was peripheral blood, obtained on day 0 of AZD1222 vaccination. The receptors originated from an adult in good health.

The chain links TRBV6-2 or TRBV6-3 to TRBJ2-7; 9 bases are shared with TRBD1. Germline trimming cut 5 bases from V and 3 bases from J; bases unmatched to any gene: 11. This CDR3 spans 16 amino acids. The V gene's germline CDR1 is MNHEY and CDR2 SVGEGT. Here the CDR3 reads CASSTYRGRQVYEQYV. CDR3 nucleotides: TGTGCCAGCAGTACTTACAGGGGGCGGCAGGTCTACGAGCAGTACGTC.

In this sample, this clone turned up once. Written as DNA, the CDR3 is TGTGCCAGCAGCATACAAACATACAATGAGCAGTTCTTC. Translated: CASSIQTYNEQFF. The V call is TRBV25-1, the J call TRBJ2-1, with D unresolved. The CDR3 has 13 residues. Trimming removed 6 bases from V and 4 bases from J, with 10 bases in between. Germline assignment: CDR1 MGHDK and CDR2 SYGVNS.

This clone was counted a single time. V gene TRBV18 combines with J gene TRBJ2-2, with D possibly matching TRBD2 (5 bases). Germline V gene data show CDR1 as KGHSH and CDR2 as LQKENI. The length of the CDR3 is 16 residues. Trimming stripped 2 bases from V and 4 bases from J, with 14 bases between. The CDR3 spells CASSPVSGVVTGELFF. CDR3 nucleotides: TGTGCCAGCTCACCAGTATCCGGGGTGGTCACCGGGGAGCTGTTTTTT.

The chain uses TRBV7-2 and TRBJ2-7; a weak D match, TRBD2 (5 bases). Germline V gene lookup returns CDR1 SGHTA and CDR2 FQGNSA. This CDR3 contains 14 residues. V was shortened by 4 bases and J by 0 bases, with 10 bases between the two germline ends. The CDR3 nucleotides are TGTGCCAGCAGCTCCGGGATCAGCTCCTACGAGCAGTACTTC. This codes for CASSSGISSYEQYF.

This chain uses TRBV5-4 with TRBJ2-3; 10 nucleotides align to TRBD2. Trimming removed 6 bases from V and 2 bases from J; junction bases left unmatched: 6. The CDR3 sequence is 15 residues long. Germline V CDR1 and CDR2: SGHNT, YYREEE (reference sequence). The CDR3 DNA is TGTGCCAGCACCCTAACTAGCGGGGCCACAGATACGCAGTATTTT. This sequence encodes CASTLTSGATDTQYF. Variable domain in full (rest from reference TRBV5-4 and TRBJ2-3): ETGVTQSPTHLIKTRGQQVTLRCSSQSGHNTVSWYQQALGQGPQFIFQYYREEENGRGNFPPRFSGLQFPNYSSELNVNALELDDSALYLCASTLTSGATDTQYFGPGTRLTVL.

The chain is built from TRBV7-2 and TRBJ1-2; no reliable D call. The germline V gene has CDR1 SGHTA and CDR2 FQGNSA. V dropped 1 base and J dropped 6 bases, with 9 bases sitting between them. The length of the CDR3 is 13 residues. The CDR3 coding sequence is TGTGCCAGCAGCTTAGACAGATGGAATGGCTACACCTTC. Residues: CASSLDRWNGYTF.

A note on this clone: Germline and junction disagree at one end, which may indicate a read error. The V gene is TRBV5-1, the J gene TRBJ1-3, with 7 bases identical to TRBD1. Germline CDR1 and CDR2: SGHRS and YFSETQ. This CDR3 is 16 amino acids long. The CDR3 DNA follows: TGTGCCAGCAGTATTGGGTCTTCGACAGGGAGGAACACCATATATTTT. It yields the protein CASSIGSSTGRNTIYF.

The chain has TRBV9 and TRBJ2-1, with 12 bases lining up with TRBD2. The CDR3 is 13 amino acids. The V gene end was trimmed by 4 bases and the J gene end by 7 bases; junction bases not matched to a gene: 0. Looked up from germline, CDR1 is SGDLS and CDR2 is YYNGEE. The CDR3 sequence is CASSLAGGNEQFF. The CDR3 nucleotides read TGTGCCAGCAGCCTAGCGGGAGGGAATGAGCAGTTCTTC.

The chain is built from TRBV19 and TRBJ2-3, with 8 bases identical to TRBD2. The J segment lost 3 bases and the V segment lost 4 bases, leaving 9 bases of the junction unmatched. The CDR3 is 16 amino acids. Germline V gene sequence: CDR1 LNHDA, CDR2 SQIVND (reference sequence). CDR3: CASSNPGTSMTDTQYF. In nucleotides, the CDR3 is TGTGCCAGTAGTAATCCGGGGACTAGTATGACAGATACGCAGTATTTT. The variable domain in full, completed from reference TRBV19 and TRBJ2-3, reads DGGITQSPKYLFRKEGQNVTLSCEQNLNHDAMYWYRQDPGQGLRLIYYSQIVNDFQKGDIAEGYSVSREKKESFPLTVTSAQKNPTAFYLCASSNPGTSMTDTQYFGPGTRLTVL.

The chain carries TRBV7-9 and TRBJ1-2; D is unclear. The CDR3 contains 11 residues. The germline V gene encodes CDR1 SEHNR and CDR2 FQNEAQ (reference sequence). V lost 5 bases and J lost 4, with 5 bases in between. The CDR3, as DNA: TGTGCCAGCAGCCCGGCCTATGGCTACACCTTC. Its translation is CASSPAYGYTF. Complete variable domain (other parts from reference TRBV7-9 and TRBJ1-2): DTGVSQNPRHKITKRGQNVTFRCDPISEHNRLYWYRQTLGQGPEFLTYFQNEAQLEKSRLLSDRFSAERPKGSFSTLEIQRTEQGDSAMYLCASSPAYGYTFGSGTRLTVV.

This chain connects TRBV29-1 to TRBJ1-1; tentative D call: TRBD1 (6 bases). CDR1 and CDR2 (germline): SQVTM, ANQGSEA. V lost 3 bases and J 5 bases, leaving 16 bases between the germline ends. CDR3 length equals 14 residues. The CDR3: CSVDSGRRGTEAFF. The CDR3 bases are TGCAGCGTTGACTCCGGCCGAAGGGGGACTGAAGCTTTCTTT.

This rearrangement joins TRBV12-5 to TRBJ2-7, with D tentatively TRBD2 (5 bases). This CDR3 is built from 13 residues. Germline CDR1 reads LGHNT; CDR2 reads FRNRAP. V was shortened by 6 bases and J by 2 bases, with 11 bases between the two germline ends. The CDR3 DNA sequence: TGTGCTAGTGGATCGGACTGGCCCTACGAGCAGTACTTC. Amino acids: CASGSDWPYEQYF. The full variable domain, its missing parts supplied by reference TRBV12-5 and TRBJ2-7, is DARVTQTPRHKVTEMGQEVTMRCQPILGHNTVFWYRQTMMQGLELLAYFRNRAPLDDSGMPKDRFSAEMPDATLATLKIQPSEPRDSAVYFCASGSDWPYEQYFGPGTRLTVT.

The chain has TRBV14 and TRBJ2-3, with D maybe TRBD1 (5 bases). Germline-derived CDR1 and CDR2 are SGHDN and FVKESK. V lost 0 bases and J 2 bases, leaving 12 bases between the germline ends. This CDR3 is built from 16 residues. The CDR3 DNA is TGTGCCAGCAGCCAAGACGACAGCCTCCCCACAGATACGCAGTATTTT. Its translation: CASSQDDSLPTDTQYF.

The V and J genes are TRBV9 and TRBJ1-1; D is possibly TRBD1 (6 bases). Between the trimmed V and J ends, which lost 3 bases and 6 bases, there was a span of 9 bases. The CDR3 runs 12 residues. Germline lookup yields CDR1 SGDLS and CDR2 YYNGEE. The DNA of the CDR3 is TGTGCCAGCAGCGCGGACAGCCCTGAAGCTTTCTTT. As protein: CASSADSPEAFF.

The gene calls are TRBV6-2 or TRBV6-3 and TRBJ1-2; no clear D. In germline, CDR1 is MNHEY, CDR2 SVGEGT. Trimming cost V 6 bases and J 0 bases, with 17 bases left between them. The CDR3 consists of 16 residues. The CDR3 DNA reads as TGTGCCAGCAGCGCCGCCCTGAGTTACTCTAACTATGGCTACACCTTC. The encoded protein is CASSAALSYSNYGYTF.

This chain joins TRBV6-1 and TRBJ1-1, with D hard to call. The CDR3 covers 15 residues. Trimming shortened V by 0 bases and J by 0 bases, and 8 bases separated the two germline ends. Germline-derived CDR1 and CDR2 are MNHNS and SASEGT. CDR3 in amino acids: CASSEAVLMNTEAFF. The CDR3 DNA follows: TGTGCCAGCAGTGAAGCTGTACTGATGAACACTGAAGCTTTCTTT.

This chain uses TRBV7-9 with TRBJ1-1, with 7 bases aligning to TRBD1. V shed 5 bases, J shed 5 bases, and the junction held 2 bases outside the gene matches. The V gene's germline CDR1 is SEHNR and CDR2 FQNEAQ (reference sequence). The CDR3 runs 12 residues. In DNA, the CDR3 is TGTGCCAGCAGCACACAGGGGACTGAAGCTTTCTTT. It encodes CASSTQGTEAFF.

The chain employs TRBV5-4 and TRBJ2-3; no reliable D call. Between the trimmed V and J ends, which lost 1 base and 2 bases, there was a span of 8 bases. The length of the CDR3 is 14 residues. Per the germline V gene, CDR1 is SGHNT and CDR2 is YYREEE (reference sequence). This CDR3 reads CASSLPATTDTQYF. The CDR3 DNA is TGTGCCAGCAGCTTGCCCGCTACCACAGATACGCAGTATTTT.

This chain connects TRBV4-2 to TRBJ1-4; 8 bases align to TRBD1. V shed 4 bases, J shed 4 bases, and the junction held 8 bases outside the gene matches. Germline loops: CDR1 LGHNA, CDR2 YNFKEQ. The CDR3 runs to 16 residues. DNA for the CDR3: TGTGCCAGCAGCCCAAACGCCGGACAGGGTAATGAAAAACTGTTTTTT. Translated, it gives CASSPNAGQGNEKLFF.

The V call is TRBV6-2 or TRBV6-3, the J call TRBJ2-1, with unresolved D. The germline V and J ends were trimmed by 4 bases and 1 base, with 8 bases remaining between them. This CDR3 has 14 residues. Germline CDR1 MNHEY, CDR2 SVGEGT. CDR3 nucleotides: TGTGCCAGCAGTTCAGGTGCGTCCTACAATGAGCAGTTCTTC. As protein: CASSSGASYNEQFF.

The gene calls are TRBV4-1 and TRBJ1-1, with D possibly TRBD1 on 6 matching bases. The CDR3 loop spans 16 amino acids. CDR1 MGHRA and CDR2 YSYEKL come from the germline V gene. V was trimmed by 2 bases and J by 0 bases, leaving 13 bases between them. Here the CDR3 reads CASSQTWTVMNTEAFF. The CDR3, as DNA: TGCGCCAGCAGCCAAACCTGGACAGTTATGAACACTGAAGCTTTCTTT.

The rearrangement joins TRBV19 to TRBJ1-5; 7 positions agree with TRBD1. This CDR3 spans 14 amino acids. The trim removed 5 bases at V and 7 bases at J, leaving 8 bases unmatched. The germline gives CDR1 LNHDA, CDR2 SQIVND (reference sequence). The CDR3 sequence: CASSHQGEVQPQHF. CDR3 sequence (DNA): TGTGCCAGTAGTCATCAGGGGGAAGTACAGCCCCAGCATTTT.

The genes are TRBV11-3 and TRBJ2-1; 11 nucleotides match TRBD2. This CDR3 comprises 19 residues. CDR1 and CDR2 from the germline V gene are SGHNT and YENEEA. Trimming removed 4 bases from V and 10 bases from J; junction bases left unmatched: 21. The chain's CDR3 is CASSSPLNRLAGSSDEQFF. The DNA for the CDR3 is TGTGCCAGCAGCTCCCCACTAAACAGACTAGCGGGGTCATCGGACGAGCAGTTCTTC. Drawing the rest from reference TRBV11-3 and TRBJ2-1, the complete variable domain is EAGVVQSPRYKIIEKKQPVAFWCNPISGHNTLYWYLQNLGQGPELLIRYENEEAVDDSQLPKDRFSAERLKGVDSTLKIQPAELGDSAVYLCASSSPLNRLAGSSDEQFFGPGTRLTVL.

The chain joins TRBV4-3 to TRBJ1-5; D is unclear. The V gene's germline CDR1 is LGHNA and CDR2 YSLEER. The CDR3 runs 15 residues. Trimming left V 0 bases short and J 0 bases short, with 6 bases between. This CDR3 is CASSQEWGSNQPQHF. CDR3 nucleotides: TGCGCCAGCAGCCAAGAGTGGGGTAGCAATCAGCCCCAGCATTTT.

This clone showed up just a few times. This chain joins TRBV2 and TRBJ2-7; TRBD2 might be the D (6 bases). CDR1 and CDR2 (germline): SNHLY, FYNNEI. This CDR3 region has 13 residues. Trimming took 4 bases from V and 5 from J, leaving 12 bases between them. The CDR3 DNA is TGTGCCAGCAGTGCGGTGGAGGGAAACGAGCAGTACTTC. Its protein product is CASSAVEGNEQYF.

V and J are TRBV6-2 or TRBV6-3 and TRBJ2-5; D gene unclear. The CDR3 spans 13 residues. Germline V CDR1 and CDR2: MNHEY, SVGEGT. V lost 6 bases, J lost 5 bases, and 13 bases lay in between. The CDR3 DNA is TGTGCCAGCAGCGCCTGGCGGCCCGAGACCCAGTACTTC. Protein product: CASSAWRPETQYF.